Presented here are 13 T cell receptor beta chains from one specimen sequenced in a study of molecular identifiers for immune sequencing clone quantification. TCRdb ran MiXCR on the PCR reads and lists one entry per CDR3 protein. This table holds under 600,000 distinct CDR3 sequences, less than 30% found once. The sequenced sample was naive CD8+ T cells from blood, with Jurkat cell RNA spiked in. Described subset: FACS-sorted CD8+CD4-CCR7+CD45RA+ naive T cells. The receptors were gathered from a human donor in good health. Some libraries in this study had Jurkat cell RNA spiked in.

The chain carries TRBV5-8 and TRBJ2-5; perhaps TRBD2 as D (5 bases). Germline V CDR1 and CDR2: SGHTS, YDEGEE. The CDR3 has 16 amino acids. Trimming took 0 bases from V and 5 from J, leaving 17 bases between them. The CDR3 DNA is TGTGCCAGCAGCTTGGACGTGGTCGGGGAAGGGGAGACCCAGTACTTC. Protein sequence: CASSLDVVGEGETQYF.

This clonotype occurred many times. V usage is TRBV20-1 and J usage is TRBJ1-1; no definite D call. Germline lookup yields CDR1 DFQATT and CDR2 SNEGSKA (reference sequence). This CDR3 comprises 13 residues. Deletions cut 5 bases from V and 5 bases from J, with 15 bases between. CDR3 region: CSAPGLYETEAFF. Here the CDR3 DNA reads TGCAGTGCTCCGGGCCTGTACGAAACTGAAGCTTTCTTT.

This clonotype was counted once. This may arise from a read error, as a much more abundant clone is one base away. The rearrangement uses TRBV7-6 and TRBJ2-7; 12 bases agree with TRBD2. The CDR3 runs 17 residues. Germline V gene sequence: CDR1 SGHVS, CDR2 FNYEAQ. The CDR3 region is CASSRGPLAGGTYEQCF. CDR3 bases: TGTGCCAGCAGCCGCGGCCCCCTAGCGGGGGGGACCTACGAGCAGTGCTTC.

This chain's CDR3 is CSVVGGIYEQYF. The CDR3, as DNA: TGCAGCGTTGTAGGCGGGATCTACGAGCAGTACTTC. V usage is TRBV29-1 and J usage is TRBJ2-7; weak D call: TRBD2 (6 bases). Germline values: CDR1 SQVTM, CDR2 ANQGSEA. This CDR3 region has 12 residues. Between the trimmed V and J ends, which lost 4 bases and 3 bases, there was a span of 10 bases.

A word on this clonotype: A much more abundant neighbour one base away suggests this may be a read error. The genes are TRBV6-5 and TRBJ2-5; D uncertain. The CDR3 has 13 residues. The germline CDR1 and CDR2 sequences are MNHEY and SVGAGI. CDR3 nucleotide sequence: TGTGCCCGCAGCCCCAACCCCCAAGAGACCCAGTACTTC. Protein: CARSPNPQETQYF.

This clonotype was detected many times. The chain has TRBV19 and TRBJ2-1; the D is unclear. The CDR3 consists of 11 residues. From germline, CDR1 is LNHDA and CDR2 SQIVND (reference sequence). V lost 9 bases and J lost 10, with 13 bases in between. This chain's CDR3 is CASSVAGEQFF. CDR3 nucleotides: TGTGCCAGCAGCGTAGCTGGAGAGCAGTTCTTC.

There are many counts of this clonotype. The chain has TRBV20-1 and TRBJ1-5, with 9 bases that match TRBD1. The CDR3 contains 17 residues. The ends lost 0 bases at V and 4 bases at J; junction bases unmatched: 10. CDR1 and CDR2 from the germline V gene are DFQATT and SNEGSKA (reference sequence). The CDR3 DNA reads TGCAGTGCTAGAGATCGCGAGGCCGGGACAGGGAATCAGCCCCAGCATTTT. Translating gives CSARDREAGTGNQPQHF.

The table lists this clonotype with many counts. This chain joins TRBV27 and TRBJ2-1; D is perhaps TRBD2 (5 bases). The CDR3 length is 14 residues. The germline CDR1 and CDR2 sequences are MNHEY and SMNVEV (reference sequence). Trimming took 5 bases from V and 8 from J, leaving 16 bases between them. CDR3 bases: TGTGCCAGCAGTCCGCTGGTCCGGGGTGATGAGCAGTTCTTC. Protein sequence: CASSPLVRGDEQFF.

This clonotype was observed many times. The V gene is TRBV9, the J gene TRBJ2-2, with 9 bases that match TRBD1. CDR1 and CDR2 (germline): SGDLS, YYNGEE. V lost 4 bases, J lost 3 bases, and 7 bases stayed unmatched. This CDR3 is built from 16 residues. The CDR3 bases are TGTGCCAGCAGCACCGGACAGGGGATGGACACCGGGGAGCTGTTTTTT. Amino acid sequence: CASSTGQGMDTGELFF.

This clonotype was observed at least ten times. This chain joins TRBV3-1 and TRBJ2-2, with D perhaps TRBD2 (6 bases). The CDR3 loop spans 15 amino acids. The ends were cut back, 5 bases at V and 6 bases at J, with 16 bases in the middle. From germline, CDR1 is LGHDT and CDR2 YNNKEL (reference sequence). The DNA for the CDR3 is TGTGCCAGCAGCGGAGGGACCCTGGACTCCGGGGAGCTGTTTTTT. Its translation is CASSGGTLDSGELFF.

This clonotype was counted a few times. This chain joins TRBV19 and TRBJ2-1; no reliable D call. CDR1 and CDR2 (germline): LNHDA, SQIVND (reference sequence). Deletions cut 5 bases from V and 3 bases from J, with 8 bases between. The CDR3 runs to 13 residues. CDR3: CASSGVGYNEQFF. The DNA for the CDR3 is TGTGCCAGTAGTGGGGTAGGCTACAATGAGCAGTTCTTC.

This clonotype has at least ten counts. This chain links TRBV5-4 with TRBJ1-1, with 7 nucleotides matching TRBD1. Germline assignment: CDR1 SGHNT and CDR2 YYREEE (reference sequence). With 0 bases clipped from V and 6 bases from J, the junction kept 5 bases outside the gene matches. The CDR3 is 14 amino acids. The CDR3 sequence: CASSLDRGGPEAFF. CDR3 sequence (DNA): TGTGCCAGCAGCTTGGACAGGGGTGGCCCTGAAGCTTTCTTT.

This clonotype was counted ten times or more. The rearrangement joins TRBV29-1 to TRBJ2-5; D gene ambiguous. The CDR3 covers 10 residues. Trimming removed 5 bases from V and 5 bases from J, with 6 bases in between. CDR1 and CDR2 from the germline V gene are SQVTM and ANQGSEA. CDR3 sequence reads: CSVIFETQYF. The CDR3 DNA reads as TGCAGCGTTATCTTCGAGACCCAGTACTTC.